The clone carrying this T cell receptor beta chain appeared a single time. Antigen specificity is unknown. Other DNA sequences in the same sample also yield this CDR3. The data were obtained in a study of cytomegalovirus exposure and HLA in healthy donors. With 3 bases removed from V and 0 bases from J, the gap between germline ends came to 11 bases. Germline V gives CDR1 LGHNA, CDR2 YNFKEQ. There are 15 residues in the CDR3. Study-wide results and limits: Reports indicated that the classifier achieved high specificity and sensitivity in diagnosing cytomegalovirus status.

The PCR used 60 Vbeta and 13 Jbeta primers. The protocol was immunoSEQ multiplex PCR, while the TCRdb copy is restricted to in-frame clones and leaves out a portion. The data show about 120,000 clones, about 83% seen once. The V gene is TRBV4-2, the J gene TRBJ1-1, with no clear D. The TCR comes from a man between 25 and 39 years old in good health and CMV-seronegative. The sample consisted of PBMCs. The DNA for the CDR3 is TGTGCCAGCAGCCAGGCTACAGTTATGAACACTGAAGCTTTCTTT. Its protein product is CASSQATVMNTEAFF.